The 29 T cell receptor beta chains presented below share a single source sample, sequenced in a study of blood T cell repertoires in COVID-19. Using immunoSEQ multiplex PCR, the repertoire was profiled, and TCRdb retains in-frame clones only, with some absent. This table has under 150,000 clones, roughly 86% appearing once. What was sequenced was peripheral blood. These receptor sequences come from a human donor in a cohort sampled during active COVID-19.

The rearrangement links TRBV19 to TRBJ1-1; perhaps TRBD1 as D (6 bases). V dropped 6 bases and J dropped 4 bases, with 9 bases sitting between them. The germline V gene has CDR1 LNHDA and CDR2 SQIVND (reference sequence). This CDR3 has 12 residues. This chain's CDR3 is CASRTGSTEAFF. CDR3 nucleotides: TGTGCCAGTAGGACAGGTAGCACTGAAGCTTTCTTT.

The chain joins TRBV3-1 (or the pseudogene TRBV3-2) to TRBJ2-5, with TRBD1 matching over 10 bases. This CDR3 is built from 18 residues. V shed 3 bases, J shed 5 bases, and the junction held 15 bases outside the gene matches. CDR1 LGHDT and CDR2 YNNKEL come from the germline V gene (reference sequence). CDR3 loop: CASSHLWTGGLSFETQYF. The CDR3, as DNA: TGTGCCAGCAGCCACCTCTGGACAGGGGGGTTATCTTTTGAGACCCAGTACTTC.

The chain has TRBV9 and TRBJ1-2; 8 bases map to TRBD1. The germline V gene has CDR1 SGDLS and CDR2 YYNGEE. With V trimmed by 0 bases and J by 8 bases, 9 bases remained unmatched. The CDR3 is made up of 15 amino acids. In DNA form, the CDR3 reads TGTGCCAGCAGCGTAGCCGGGACAGGTCCGGAAGGCTACACCTTC. This codes for CASSVAGTGPEGYTF.

The chain couples TRBV19 to TRBJ2-2; weak D call: TRBD2 (5 bases). Trimming left V 5 bases short and J 1 base short, with 8 bases between. Germline V CDR1 and CDR2: LNHDA, SQIVND (reference sequence). The CDR3 runs 14 residues. The CDR3: CASSSGKNTGELFF. The CDR3 nucleotides read TGTGCCAGTAGTTCCGGGAAGAACACCGGGGAGCTGTTTTTT.

The chain combines TRBV6-5 with TRBJ2-3; a weak D match, TRBD1 (6 bases). V lost 6 bases, J lost 0 bases, and 13 bases lay in between. This CDR3 contains 15 residues. The germline V gene has CDR1 MNHEY and CDR2 SVGAGI. CDR3 DNA: TGTGCCAGCAGGGCGAAGGGGGTTAGCACAGATACGCAGTATTTT. Translating it yields CASRAKGVSTDTQYF.

The chain joins TRBV28 to TRBJ2-2; D remains unclear. Per the germline V gene, CDR1 is MDHEN and CDR2 is SYDVKM. V was cut by 5 bases and J by 2 bases, with 18 bases left in between. The CDR3 sequence is 17 residues long. In DNA form, the CDR3 reads TGTGCCAGCAGTCCGCCACAACCAATCAAAAACACCGGGGAGCTGTTTTTT. It encodes CASSPPQPIKNTGELFF.

CDR3 in amino acids: CASSVRDREIRENEQFF. CDR3 nucleotide sequence: TGTGCCAGCAGTGTCCGGGACAGGGAGATCCGGGAGAATGAGCAGTTCTTC. This chain uses TRBV9 with TRBJ2-1; 9 positions agree with TRBD1. Germline CDR1 and CDR2: SGDLS and YYNGEE. V lost 5 bases to trimming and J lost 7 bases; unmatched junction nucleotides: 16. The CDR3 loop spans 17 amino acids.

This chain joins TRBV28 and TRBJ2-2; D is ambiguous. With 5 bases removed from V and 1 base from J, the gap between germline ends came to 5 bases. This CDR3 comprises 13 residues. Germline CDR1 reads MDHEN; CDR2 reads SYDVKM. The CDR3 here is CASSNRNTGELFF. The DNA of the CDR3 is TGTGCCAGCAGTAACAGGAACACCGGGGAGCTGTTTTTT.

V usage is TRBV28 and J usage is TRBJ2-2; 8 bases map to TRBD1. This CDR3 contains 14 residues. CDR1 is MDHEN, CDR2 SYDVKM, per germline. With V trimmed by 7 bases and J by 4 bases, 5 bases remained unmatched. In DNA, the CDR3 is TGTGCCAGCAATCAGGGGGCCAGCACCGGGGAGCTGTTTTTT. Translation: CASNQGASTGELFF.

In its sample, this clone was seen once. The chain carries TRBV9 and TRBJ1-2; tentatively, D is TRBD1 (5 bases). Germline V gene lookup returns CDR1 SGDLS and CDR2 YYNGEE. The CDR3 sequence is 13 residues long. The V end lost 0 bases, the J end lost 5 bases, and 8 bases lay between the germline ends. The CDR3 DNA is TGTGCCAGCAGCGTAGTTGACAGATATGGCTACACCTTC. It translates to CASSVVDRYGYTF.

The chain employs TRBV14 and TRBJ1-6; D might be TRBD1 (5 bases). CDR3 length equals 16 residues. Trimming stripped 3 bases from V and 9 bases from J, with 18 bases between. The germline V gene has CDR1 SGHDN and CDR2 FVKESK. CDR3 sequence (DNA): TGTGCCAGCAGCCATCAACCGGGAGGGGTTGGTTCACCCCTCCACTTT. Protein product: CASSHQPGGVGSPLHF.

The chain recombines TRBV29-1 with TRBJ1-2; D unclear. V was trimmed by 3 bases and J by 2 bases, leaving 7 bases between them. This CDR3 comprises 12 residues. Germline lookup yields CDR1 SQVTM and CDR2 ANQGSEA. As DNA, the CDR3 is TGCAGCGTTGATCCATCAAACTATGGCTACACCTTC. The encoded protein is CSVDPSNYGYTF.

The chain joins TRBV7-2 to TRBJ1-5, with D possibly matching TRBD1 (5 bases). Trimming took off 0 bases at V and 1 base at J, with 7 bases between the two ends. The CDR3 totals 15 residues. Per the germline V gene, CDR1 is SGHTA and CDR2 is FQGNSA. CDR3 nucleotide sequence: TGTGCCAGCAGCTTAGCCCAGGGCAGCAATCAGCCCCAGCATTTT. Protein sequence: CASSLAQGSNQPQHF. The whole variable domain, filled in from reference TRBV7-2 and TRBJ1-5, reads GAGVSQSPSNKVTEKGKDVELRCDPISGHTALYWYRQSLGQGLEFLIYFQGNSAPDKSGLPSDRFSAERTGGSVSTLTIQRTQQEDSAVYLCASSLAQGSNQPQHFGDGTRLSIL.

The chain recombines TRBV6-5 with TRBJ1-1, with 9 bases lining up with TRBD1. Trimming took 0 bases from V and 0 from J; bases not matched to a gene: 2. The germline V gene has CDR1 MNHEY and CDR2 SVGAGI. This CDR3 is built from 16 residues. The CDR3 region is CASSYSGTGLNTEAFF. Here the CDR3 DNA reads TGTGCCAGCAGTTACTCAGGGACAGGGCTGAACACTGAAGCTTTCTTT.

This clone has a single count. V is TRBV6-5 and J is TRBJ2-1; 7 nucleotides match TRBD2. The ends lost 6 bases at V and 8 bases at J; junction bases unmatched: 13. There are 15 residues in the CDR3. The V gene's germline CDR1 is MNHEY and CDR2 SVGAGI. CDR3 amino acids: CASSPAAGVGDEQFF. DNA for the CDR3: TGTGCCAGCAGCCCCGCGGCGGGAGTGGGCGATGAGCAGTTCTTC.

The chain has TRBV7-9 and TRBJ1-4; D gene ambiguous. There are 14 residues in the CDR3. V lost 3 bases and J 13 bases, leaving 18 bases between the germline ends. Per the germline V gene, CDR1 is SEHNR and CDR2 is FQNEAQ (reference sequence). The CDR3 DNA follows: TGTGCCAGCAGCTTCGGGGAGACCCCCGGACGACTGTTTTTT. The encoded protein is CASSFGETPGRLFF.

The rearrangement uses TRBV11-1 and TRBJ2-1; 10 positions match TRBD1. V was clipped by 5 bases and J by 6 bases; unmatched bases: 10. Looked up from germline, CDR1 is SGHAT and CDR2 is FQDESV (reference sequence). CDR3 length: 16 residues. CDR3 amino acids: CASSITGTGATNEQFF. CDR3 in DNA: TGTGCCAGCAGCATTACCGGGACAGGGGCTACCAATGAGCAGTTCTTC.

V usage is TRBV7-6 and J usage is TRBJ2-7; TRBD1 matches at 9 bases. Trimming removed 3 bases from V and 2 bases from J; junction bases left unmatched: 5. The CDR3 extends over 15 amino acids. Germline V gene sequence: CDR1 SGHVS, CDR2 FNYEAQ. The CDR3 region is CASSFGTGYTYEQYF. CDR3 coding DNA: TGTGCCAGCAGCTTTGGGACAGGGTATACCTACGAGCAGTACTTC.

The chain is built from TRBV30 and TRBJ1-6; 7 nucleotides line up with TRBD1. Trimming removed 4 bases from V and 6 bases from J; junction bases left unmatched: 0. The CDR3 is made up of 12 amino acids. Looked up from germline, CDR1 is GTSNPN and CDR2 is SVGIG (reference sequence). The CDR3 reads CAWTGGNSPLHF. The CDR3 DNA reads as TGTGCCTGGACAGGGGGTAATTCACCCCTCCACTTT. The complete variable domain, with remaining parts taken from reference TRBV30 and TRBJ1-6, reads SQTIHQWPATLVQPVGSPLSLECTVEGTSNPNLYWYRQAAGRGLQLLFYSVGIGQISSEVPQNLSASRPQDRQFILSSKKLLLSDSGFYLCAWTGGNSPLHFGNGTRLTVT.

The V gene is TRBV7-9, the J gene TRBJ1-1; TRBD1 is a possible D gene (6 bases). V dropped 2 bases and J dropped 0 bases, with 10 bases sitting between them. Germline V CDR1 and CDR2: SEHNR, FQNEAQ (reference sequence). This CDR3 contains 15 residues. The CDR3 reads CASSLSGQMNTEAFF. The CDR3 nucleotides read TGTGCCAGCAGCTTATCGGGACAAATGAACACTGAAGCTTTCTTT.

The chain combines TRBV11-3 with TRBJ2-1; TRBD2 aligns across 13 bases. Per the germline V gene, CDR1 is SGHNT and CDR2 is YENEEA. There are 19 residues in the CDR3. The trim removed 1 base at V and 8 bases at J, leaving 14 bases unmatched. The CDR3, as DNA: TGTGCCAGCAGCTTAGTTCCCCGAGAGACTAGCGGGAGGTTCGATGAGCAGTTCTTC. Its protein is CASSLVPRETSGRFDEQFF.

Written as DNA, the CDR3 is TGTGCCAGCTCACCAGAGAATGTAAACTCACCCCTCCACTTT. Encoded protein: CASSPENVNSPLHF. V is TRBV18 and J is TRBJ1-6, with unresolved D. CDR1 and CDR2 (germline): KGHSH, LQKENI. The CDR3 has 14 amino acids. The V gene lost 2 bases and the J gene lost 10 bases, with 12 bases spanning the gap.

The V gene is TRBV2, the J gene TRBJ2-2, with D tentatively TRBD1 (6 bases). The CDR3 is made up of 16 amino acids. Per germline, CDR1 SNHLY and CDR2 FYNNEI. V lost 4 bases to trimming and J lost 8 bases, with 20 bases between them. The CDR3: CASSVGQGSLSGELFF. For the CDR3, the DNA is TGTGCCAGCAGTGTTGGGCAGGGGAGTTTATCTGGGGAGCTGTTTTTT. Full variable domain (remainder filled in from reference TRBV2 and TRBJ2-2): EPEVTQTPSHQVTQMGQEVILRCVPISNHLYFYWYRQILGQKVEFLVSFYNNEISEKSEIFDDQFSVERPDGSNFTLKIRSTKLEDSAMYFCASSVGQGSLSGELFFGEGSRLTVL.

J is TRBJ2-1 and V is TRBV5-4, with TRBD1 identical over 7 bases. This CDR3 spans 15 amino acids. Germline V CDR1 and CDR2: SGHNT, YYREEE (reference sequence). V lost 0 bases, J lost 3 bases, and 3 bases stayed unmatched. CDR3 sequence reads: CASSLGQGDYNEQFF. CDR3 coding DNA: TGTGCCAGCAGCTTGGGGCAGGGGGACTACAATGAGCAGTTCTTC. Drawing the rest from reference TRBV5-4 and TRBJ2-1, the complete variable domain is ETGVTQSPTHLIKTRGQQVTLRCSSQSGHNTVSWYQQALGQGPQFIFQYYREEENGRGNFPPRFSGLQFPNYSSELNVNALELDDSALYLCASSLGQGDYNEQFFGPGTRLTVL.

The chain links TRBV19 to TRBJ1-1; 7 nucleotides line up with TRBD1. Germline assignment: CDR1 LNHDA and CDR2 SQIVND (reference sequence). This CDR3 contains 14 residues. V was clipped by 8 bases and J by 4 bases; unmatched bases: 10. CDR3 bases: TGTGCCAGTCGCCACGAGGGGGCGCGCACTGAAGCTTTCTTT. Amino acids: CASRHEGARTEAFF.

The table lists this clone with a count of one. The chain joins TRBV28 to TRBJ2-5; TRBD2 might be the D (5 bases). The germline gives CDR1 MDHEN, CDR2 SYDVKM. The CDR3 is 13 residues long. The V end lost 0 bases, the J end lost 3 bases, and 5 bases lay between the germline ends. This chain's CDR3 is CASSLWEEETQYF. As DNA, the CDR3 is TGTGCCAGCAGTTTATGGGAGGAAGAGACCCAGTACTTC.

This chain connects TRBV19 to TRBJ2-2, with 8 bases aligning to TRBD2. From germline, CDR1 is LNHDA and CDR2 SQIVND (reference sequence). The CDR3 covers 17 residues. Trimming cost V 7 bases and J 5 bases; bases outside gene matches: 15. CDR3 region: CASKRGTGTRGTGELFF. Written as DNA, the CDR3 is TGTGCCAGTAAAAGGGGGACCGGGACTAGGGGGACCGGGGAGCTGTTTTTT.

V gene TRBV6-1 combines with J gene TRBJ1-1; D is uncertain. The CDR3 is 13 amino acids. The V gene's germline CDR1 is MNHNS and CDR2 SASEGT. Trimming stripped 2 bases from V and 7 bases from J, with 11 bases between. The CDR3 spells CASSESTTNEAFF. CDR3 DNA sequence: TGTGCCAGCAGTGAAAGTACAACCAATGAAGCTTTCTTT.

The V gene is TRBV5-1, the J gene TRBJ2-3; possible D gene TRBD2, 6 bases. V lost 6 bases, J lost 0 bases, and 14 bases lay in between. CDR1 is SGHRS, CDR2 YFSETQ, per germline. The CDR3 loop spans 15 amino acids. CDR3 sequence reads: CASIPTGGSTDTQYF. The CDR3 DNA reads TGCGCCAGCATCCCAACCGGGGGAAGCACAGATACGCAGTATTTT.